The T cell receptor beta chain under discussion was sequenced for a study of T cell changes during pregnancy in multiple sclerosis. The CDR3 sequence is 15 residues long. CDR1 is SGHNT, CDR2 YYREEE, per germline (reference sequence). V gave up 2 bases and J gave up 1 base; unmatched junction bases: 5. Using immunoSEQ multiplex PCR, the repertoire was profiled, and TCRdb retains in-frame clones only, with some absent. In the table there are 93,000 or so clones, around 91% of which are singletons. This receptor was obtained from a female donor with multiple sclerosis, enrolled in a pregnancy study. The chain combines TRBV5-4 with TRBJ1-1, with 7 nucleotides matching TRBD1. This material consisted of peripheral blood, taken after pregnancy. CDR3 DNA sequence: TGTGCCAGCAGCTTCGCTGACAGGGCGAACACTGAAGCTTTCTTT. Amino acid sequence: CASSFADRANTEAFF.